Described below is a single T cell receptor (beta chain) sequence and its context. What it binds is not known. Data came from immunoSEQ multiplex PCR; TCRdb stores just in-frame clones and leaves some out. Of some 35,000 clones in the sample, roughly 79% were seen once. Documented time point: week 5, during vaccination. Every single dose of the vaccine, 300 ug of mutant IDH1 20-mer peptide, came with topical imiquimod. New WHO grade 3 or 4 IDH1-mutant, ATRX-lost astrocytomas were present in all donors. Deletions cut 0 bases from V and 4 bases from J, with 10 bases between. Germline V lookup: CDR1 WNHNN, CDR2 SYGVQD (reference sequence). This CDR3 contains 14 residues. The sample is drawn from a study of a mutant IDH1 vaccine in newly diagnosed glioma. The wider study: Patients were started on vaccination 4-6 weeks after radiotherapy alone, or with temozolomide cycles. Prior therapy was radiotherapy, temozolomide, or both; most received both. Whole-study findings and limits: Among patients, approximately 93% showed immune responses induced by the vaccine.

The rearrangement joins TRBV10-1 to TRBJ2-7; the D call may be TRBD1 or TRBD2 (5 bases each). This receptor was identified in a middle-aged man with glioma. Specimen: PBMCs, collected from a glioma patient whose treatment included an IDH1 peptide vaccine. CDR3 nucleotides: TGCGCCAGCAGTGAGTCAAGGGGACGATACGAGCAGTACTTC. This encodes CASSESRGRYEQYF.